This is a list of T cell receptor beta chains from one sample in a study of blood T cell repertoires in COVID-19. TCRdb's table, derived via immunoSEQ multiplex PCR, lists solely in-frame clones and lacks some. Of 200,000 to 300,000 clones detected, 87% appear once; the ten largest clones hold just over 2.5%. The sequenced sample was PBMCs or T cells enriched from blood (not recorded which). These receptors were collected from a woman in her twenties or thirties with acute COVID-19. Each CDR3 is given with its conserved first and last residue. The D gene is left open where the match is weak. Size is omitted from some rows. Given values are once, few, many or a class for expanded clones.

>TRBJ1-1|TRBV29-1|NA|NA
CSVWSQGFKTEAFF
TGCAGCGTTTGGTCTCAGGGCTTTAAAACTGAAGCTTTCTTT
>TRBJ1-2|TRBV6-1|once|TRBD1
CASSESVPGQYYGYTF
TGTGCCAGCAGTGAGAGTGTCCCGGGACAGTACTATGGCTACACCTTC
>TRBJ1-2|TRBV15|NA|NA
CATSRSDSANYGYTF
TGTGCCACCAGCAGGTCGGACAGCGCTAACTATGGCTACACCTTC
>TRBJ2-7|TRBV10-3|NA|TRBD1
CAISEFQGGKRTGTYEQYF
TGTGCCATCAGTGAGTTTCAAGGGGGTAAAAGGACAGGAACCTACGAGCAGTACTTC
>TRBJ1-6|TRBV5-1|few|NA
CASSLGQGESPLHF
TGCGCCAGCAGCTTGGGGCAGGGCGAATCACCCCTCCACTTT
>TRBJ1-1|TRBV7-2|NA|NA
CASSLGIYRTSEAFF
TGTGCCAGCAGCTTAGGCATATACAGGACGAGTGAAGCTTTCTTT
>TRBJ1-1|TRBV15|NA|TRBD1
CATILRNRGPMNTEAFF
TGTGCCACCATTCTACGCAACAGGGGGCCCATGAACACTGAAGCTTTCTTT
>TRBJ2-2|TRBV30|few|TRBD1
CAWTTGGQDTGELFF
TGTGCCTGGACTACAGGGGGCCAAGACACCGGGGAGCTGTTTTTT
>TRBJ2-7|TRBV18|NA|TRBD2
CASSPPIAGPYEQYF
TGTGCCAGCTCACCACCTATAGCGGGGCCCTACGAGCAGTACTTC
>TRBJ1-1|TRBV19|NA|NA
CATGQLNTEAFF
TGTGCCACCGGACAGCTGAACACTGAAGCTTTCTTT
>TRBJ1-3|TRBV4-3|NA|TRBD1
CASSQDLSRGQGLHSGNTIYF
TGCGCCAGCAGCCAAGATCTTTCCCGTGGACAGGGCCTTCACTCTGGAAACACCATATATTTT
>TRBJ1-5|TRBV15|NA|NA
CATSRARGPQHF
TGTGCCACCAGCAGAGCCCGGGGGCCCCAGCATTTT
>TRBJ2-7|TRBV2|NA|TRBD1
CASSPSDRESYEQYF
TGTGCCAGCAGTCCGTCAGACAGGGAATCCTACGAGCAGTACTTC
>TRBJ1-1|TRBV7-9|NA|NA
CASSPYNTEAFF
TGTGCCAGCAGCCCCTATAACACTGAAGCTTTCTTT
>TRBJ1-4|TRBV25-1|NA|NA
CASSEFSNEGEKLFF
TGTGCCAGCAGTGAATTCTCCAATGAGGGAGAAAAACTGTTTTTT
>TRBJ2-7|TRBV29-1|NA|NA
CSVLVAATYEQYF
TGCAGCGTTTTAGTAGCTGCTACCTACGAGCAGTACTTC
>TRBJ1-1|TRBV4-1|NA|NA
CASSQERRSGNTEAFF
TGCGCCAGCAGCCAAGAGCGGAGGAGTGGCAACACTGAAGCTTTCTTT
>TRBJ2-7|TRBV7-2|NA|NA
CASSLIAPLTGKRGYEQYF
TGTGCCAGCAGCTTAATTGCTCCCTTGACAGGCAAGAGGGGATACGAGCAGTACTTC
>TRBJ1-6|TRBV6-2/TRBV6-3|NA|TRBD1
CASSLRTGPNSPLHF
TGTGCCAGCAGCCTCCGGACAGGGCCCAATTCACCCCTCCACTTT
>TRBJ1-1|TRBV10-3|once|NA
CAIRTASTEAFF
TGTGCCATCAGGACAGCAAGCACTGAAGCTTTCTTT
>TRBJ2-1|TRBV6-1|NA|NA
CASSEQGYYNEQFF
TGTGCCAGCAGTGAACAGGGTTACTACAATGAGCAGTTCTTC
>TRBJ2-5|TRBV30|NA|NA
CASSPHRGDTETQYF
TGTGCCTCCTCCCCACACCGGGGGGACACAGAGACCCAGTACTTC